The clone carrying this TCR beta chain was counted once. What it binds is not known. Profiling relied on immunoSEQ multiplex PCR, and the TCRdb table lists in-frame clones only, not all of them. The sample lists some 73,000 clones, roughly 89% seen once, with 9.3% in the top ten. This specimen belongs to a study of T cell responses to AZD1222 COVID-19 vaccine. V lost 10 bases and J lost 0; bases outside the gene matches: 14. Germline loops: CDR1 SNHLY, CDR2 FYNNEI. This CDR3 has 19 amino acids. General study findings and limits: Repertoires in all cases were sampled only once the peak T cell response had passed. Receipt of two AZD1222 doses was followed by a rise in Spike-specific TCR breadth and depth. There were vaccine-associated CD4 TCRs across spike, dominant at 160-218 and 743-854. The sample set comprised mostly white British donors with more females, and clonal diversity was possibly underestimated.

The sequenced sample was peripheral blood, obtained 28 days after the second AZD1222 dose. This receptor was obtained from an adult who received the AZD1222 COVID-19 vaccine. This rearrangement joins TRBV2 to TRBJ2-1; 14 bases line up with TRBD2. The CDR3 nucleotides are TGTGCCACCCTGGGGACTAGCGGGGGCGATCCTAGCTCCTACAATGAGCAGTTCTTC. As protein: CATLGTSGGDPSSYNEQFF.